Here is one T cell receptor beta chain with its context. Its antigen is undetermined. Antigen-specific CD4+ T cells expanded by the ViraFEST assay with viral peptide pools were then sequenced. Researchers isolated CD4+ T cells once approximately ten days of culture had elapsed. Each participant was administered two doses of either the BNT162b2 or the mRNA-1273 vaccine. In the cultures, half the medium was exchanged for IL-2 medium on days 3 and 7. This sample is drawn from a study of vaccination effects on CD4 cells after COVID-19. The V end was cut by 7 bases, the J end by 0 bases, with 13 bases between. The CDR3 totals 15 residues. In germline, CDR1 is MNHEY, CDR2 SVGAGI. Repertoires were generated with immunoSEQ multiplex PCR, while TCRdb's copy carries only in-frame clones and drops some. Counted here are 25,000 to 30,000 clones, over 75% occurring once; the ten biggest clones make up around 6.9%.

The rearrangement joins TRBV6-5 to TRBJ1-5; D ambiguous. This sequence originates from a human donor who received a COVID-19 vaccine. Some clones in this sample may be carry-over from other donors' samples. Sequences were derived from CD4+ T cells from PBMCs cultured with SARS-CoV-2 spike peptides, sampled after COVID-19 vaccination. The CDR3 nucleotides are TGTGCCAGCAAACAAAACAGAAATAGCAATCAGCCCCAGCATTTT. It yields the protein CASKQNRNSNQPQHF.